Detailed here is one T cell receptor (beta chain). Its antigen is unidentified. Using immunoSEQ multiplex PCR, the repertoire was profiled, and TCRdb retains in-frame clones only, with some absent. The sample includes 110,000 to 150,000 clones, 90% to 95% of them seen just once. Trimming removed 0 bases at V and 0 bases at J, with 13 bases between. The CDR3 totals 17 residues. Germline loops: CDR1 LNHDA, CDR2 SQIVND (reference sequence). These data come from a study of T cell responses to AZD1222 COVID-19 vaccine. The study's findings and limits: Repertoires were collected only later (after the peak T cell response had occurred). Spike as a whole was targeted by vaccine-associated CD4 TCRs, dominant at 160-218 and 743-854. There were mostly white British donors and more females than males, and clonal diversity was possibly underestimated.

The TCR comes from an adult in good health. The sequencing here drew on peripheral blood, taken on day 0 of AZD1222 vaccination. The J gene is TRBJ2-3, the V gene TRBV19; no firm D call. The CDR3 nucleotides read TGTGCCAGTAGTATAGAGCCCAGTGCACCTAGCACAGATACGCAGTATTTT. It translates to CASSIEPSAPSTDTQYF.